Following are 6 T cell receptor beta chains from one sample sequenced in a study of blood T cell repertoires in COVID-19. Clones were sequenced by immunoSEQ multiplex PCR, and TCRdb holds only the in-frame ones, with some missing. The sample consists of about 170,000 clones, about 92% of them appearing once. The sample taken for sequencing was peripheral blood. The receptors derive from a man aged 25-45 years with COVID-19, enrolled during active disease.

The V gene is TRBV6-5, the J gene TRBJ1-2, with 11 nucleotides matching TRBD1. V lost 6 bases and J lost 4; bases outside the gene matches: 4. The CDR3 covers 14 residues. Germline V gene lookup returns CDR1 MNHEY and CDR2 SVGAGI. The CDR3 loop is CASSRTGGSYGYTF. CDR3 sequence (DNA): TGTGCCAGCAGCCGGACAGGGGGCAGCTATGGCTACACCTTC.

The DNA for the CDR3 is TGCGCCAGCAGCCAAGAGACAGGGGGCGCTGAAGCTTTCTTT. This sequence encodes CASSQETGGAEAFF. The chain is built from TRBV4-3 and TRBJ1-1; 10 nucleotides match TRBD1. The trim removed 0 bases at V and 6 bases at J, leaving 1 base unmatched. Germline-derived CDR1 and CDR2 are LGHNA and YSLEER. The CDR3 covers 14 residues.

In nucleotides, the CDR3 is TGTGCCAGCAGCCCACTGGCGGGGATCCAAGAGACCCAGTACTTC. Amino acid sequence: CASSPLAGIQETQYF. The chain is built from TRBV6-2 or TRBV6-3 and TRBJ2-5, with D possibly being TRBD2 (6 bases). CDR1 and CDR2 (germline): MNHEY, SVGEGT. The CDR3 consists of 15 residues. With 6 bases removed from V and 1 base from J, the gap between germline ends came to 15 bases.

The rearrangement joins TRBV9 to TRBJ2-3; 9 nucleotides agree with TRBD1. Per germline, CDR1 SGDLS and CDR2 YYNGEE. This CDR3 has 14 residues. V was clipped by 2 bases and J by 5 bases; unmatched bases: 3. CDR3 sequence reads: CASSVGQGEDTQYF. In nucleotides, the CDR3 is TGTGCCAGCAGCGTGGGACAGGGAGAAGATACGCAGTATTTT.

The J gene is TRBJ2-1, the V gene TRBV10-2; no definite D call. Between the trimmed V and J ends, which lost 4 bases and 4 bases, there was a span of 11 bases. CDR1 and CDR2 from the germline V gene are WSHSY and SAAADI. This CDR3 is 14 amino acids long. CDR3 residues: CASSASKIYNEQFF. The CDR3 nucleotides are TGCGCCAGCAGTGCCAGTAAGATTTACAATGAGCAGTTCTTC.

The rearrangement joins TRBV6-5 to TRBJ1-1; D not certain. V lost 0 bases to trimming and J lost 7 bases, with 12 bases between them. CDR1 is MNHEY and CDR2 is SVGAGI in the germline V gene. CDR3 length: 14 residues. Here the CDR3 DNA reads TGTGCCAGCAGTTACTCGCGGTGGTCCTTTGAAGCTTTCTTT. This sequence encodes CASSYSRWSFEAFF.